This paragraph reports one T cell receptor (beta chain). Its antigen is unknown. This entry comes from a study of long-term antiretroviral therapy in people with HIV. Findings of the study overall: The study found that diversity rose after ART but stayed below transplant donor controls. Absence of data on ART adherence, viral resistance or therapy changes was noted. Compared with controls, HIV repertoires showed narrower CDR3 length ranges.

Participants who had HIV were, without exception, treated in the United States. Per the germline V gene, CDR1 is LNHDA and CDR2 is SQIVND (reference sequence). V lost 4 bases to trimming and J lost 6 bases; unmatched junction nucleotides: 5. The CDR3 length is 14 residues. Survey-level resolution applied to immunoSEQ assay v3.0. Generated by immunoSEQ multiplex PCR, the TCRdb table keeps only in-frame clones and is missing some. The table has 25,000 to 35,000 clones, approximately 97% seen once; the top ten hold 2.5% to 3%. The chain employs TRBV19 and TRBJ2-1; 8 bases line up with TRBD2. Sample: unsorted PBMCs, taken 6.9 years after starting antiretroviral therapy. The TCR sequence derives from a young man with HIV. The CDR3 nucleotides are TGTGCCAGTAGTACGAGCGGGAGTCTCAATGAGCAGTTCTTC. It is translated as CASSTSGSLNEQFF. The whole variable domain, remainder taken from reference TRBV19 and TRBJ2-1, is DGGITQSPKYLFRKEGQNVTLSCEQNLNHDAMYWYRQDPGQGLRLIYYSQIVNDFQKGDIAEGYSVSREKKESFPLTVTSAQKNPTAFYLCASSTSGSLNEQFFGPGTRLTVL.